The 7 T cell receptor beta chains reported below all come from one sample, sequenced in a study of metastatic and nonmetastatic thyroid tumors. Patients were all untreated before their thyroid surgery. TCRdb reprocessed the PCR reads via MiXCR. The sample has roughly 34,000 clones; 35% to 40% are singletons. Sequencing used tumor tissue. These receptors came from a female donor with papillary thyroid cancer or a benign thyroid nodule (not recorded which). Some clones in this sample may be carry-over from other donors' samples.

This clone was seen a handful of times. The CDR3 bases are TGTGCCAGCAGTTACGACGGGGGCGGGCTTGGCACTGAAGCTTTCTTT. Translating gives CASSYDGGGLGTEAFF. The rearrangement joins TRBV6-6 to TRBJ1-1; D is possibly TRBD1 (6 bases). Trimming took 2 bases from V and 4 from J, leaving 17 bases between them. Germline-derived CDR1 and CDR2 are MNHNY and SVGAGI (reference sequence). CDR3 length: 16 residues.

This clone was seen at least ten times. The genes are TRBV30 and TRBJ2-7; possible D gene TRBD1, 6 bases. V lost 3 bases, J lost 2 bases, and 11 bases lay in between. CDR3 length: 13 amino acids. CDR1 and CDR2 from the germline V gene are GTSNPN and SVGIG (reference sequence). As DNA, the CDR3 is TGTGCCTGGAGGCGACAGGAGACCTACGAGCAGTACTTC. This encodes CAWRRQETYEQYF. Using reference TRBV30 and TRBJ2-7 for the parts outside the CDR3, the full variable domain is SQTIHQWPATLVQPVGSPLSLECTVEGTSNPNLYWYRQAAGRGLQLLFYSVGIGQISSEVPQNLSASRPQDRQFILSSKKLLLSDSGFYLCAWRRQETYEQYFGPGTRLTVT.

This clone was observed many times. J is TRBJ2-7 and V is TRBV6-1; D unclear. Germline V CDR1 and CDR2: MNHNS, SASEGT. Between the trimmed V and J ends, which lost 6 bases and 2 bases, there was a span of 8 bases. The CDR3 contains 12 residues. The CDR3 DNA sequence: TGTGCCAGCAGGAAGCAACCCTACGAGCAGTACTTC. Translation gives CASRKQPYEQYF.

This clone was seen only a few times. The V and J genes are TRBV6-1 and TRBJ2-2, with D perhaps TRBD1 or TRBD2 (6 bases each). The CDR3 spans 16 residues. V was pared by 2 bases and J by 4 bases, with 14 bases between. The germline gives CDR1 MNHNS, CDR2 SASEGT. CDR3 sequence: CASSEPGGISTGELFF. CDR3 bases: TGTGCCAGCAGTGAACCCGGGGGCATATCCACCGGGGAGCTGTTTTTT.

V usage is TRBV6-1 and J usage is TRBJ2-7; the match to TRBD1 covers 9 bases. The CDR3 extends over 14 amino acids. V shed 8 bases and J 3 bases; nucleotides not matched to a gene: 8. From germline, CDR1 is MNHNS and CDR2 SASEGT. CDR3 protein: CASATGTGIYEQYF. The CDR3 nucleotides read TGTGCCAGCGCGACCGGGACAGGGATCTACGAGCAGTACTTC.

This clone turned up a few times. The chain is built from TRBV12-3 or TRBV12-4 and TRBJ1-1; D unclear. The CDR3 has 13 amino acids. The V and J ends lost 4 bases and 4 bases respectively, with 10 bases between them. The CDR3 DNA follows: TGTGCCAGCAGTTCAGGACCCGCCACTGAAGCTTTCTTT. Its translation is CASSSGPATEAFF.

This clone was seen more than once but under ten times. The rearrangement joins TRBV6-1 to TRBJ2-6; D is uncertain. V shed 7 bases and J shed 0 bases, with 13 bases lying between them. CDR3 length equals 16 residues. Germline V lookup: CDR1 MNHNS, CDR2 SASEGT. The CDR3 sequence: CASIRLGGSGANVLTF. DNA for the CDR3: TGTGCCAGCATCCGCCTCGGCGGCTCTGGGGCCAACGTCCTGACTTTC.